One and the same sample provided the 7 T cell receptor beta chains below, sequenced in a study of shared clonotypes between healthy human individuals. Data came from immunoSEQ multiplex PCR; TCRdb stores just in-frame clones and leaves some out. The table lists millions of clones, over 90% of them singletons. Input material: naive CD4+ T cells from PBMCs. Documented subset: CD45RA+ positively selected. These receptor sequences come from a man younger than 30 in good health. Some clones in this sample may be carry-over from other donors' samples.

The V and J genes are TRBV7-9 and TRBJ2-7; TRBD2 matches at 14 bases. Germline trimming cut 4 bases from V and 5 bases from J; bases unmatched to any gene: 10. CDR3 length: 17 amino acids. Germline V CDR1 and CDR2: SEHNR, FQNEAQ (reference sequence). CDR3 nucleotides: TGTGCCAGCAGCTCACTTCCCGGGACTAGCGGGGGCGACGAGCAGTACTTC. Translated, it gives CASSSLPGTSGGDEQYF.

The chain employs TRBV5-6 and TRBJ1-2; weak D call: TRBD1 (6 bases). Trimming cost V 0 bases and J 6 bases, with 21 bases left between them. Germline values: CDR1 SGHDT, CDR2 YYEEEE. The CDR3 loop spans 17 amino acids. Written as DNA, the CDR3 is TGTGCCAGCAGCTTGGGTCCGGGGGCGCGGCTAGGTGATGGCTACACCTTC. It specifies CASSLGPGARLGDGYTF.

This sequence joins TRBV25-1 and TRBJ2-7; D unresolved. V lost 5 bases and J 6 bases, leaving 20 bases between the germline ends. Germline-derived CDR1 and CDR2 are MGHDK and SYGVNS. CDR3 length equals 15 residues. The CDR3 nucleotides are TGTGCCAGCAGTCCCCCGGGTCTGGGATCGAGCGAGCAGTACTTC. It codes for CASSPPGLGSSEQYF.

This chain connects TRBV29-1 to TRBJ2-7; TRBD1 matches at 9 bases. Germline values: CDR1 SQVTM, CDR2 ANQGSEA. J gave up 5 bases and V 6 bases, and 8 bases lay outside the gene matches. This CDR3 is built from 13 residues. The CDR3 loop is CSVRDRDLNEQYF. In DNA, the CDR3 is TGCAGCGTCCGGGACAGGGACCTCAACGAGCAGTACTTC.

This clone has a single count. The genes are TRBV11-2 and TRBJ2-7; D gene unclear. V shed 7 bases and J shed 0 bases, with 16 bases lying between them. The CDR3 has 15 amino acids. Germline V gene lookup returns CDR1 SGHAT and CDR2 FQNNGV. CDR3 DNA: TGTGCCAGCAACCGGCTGGCTCAGCCCTCCTACGAGCAGTACTTC. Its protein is CASNRLAQPSYEQYF.

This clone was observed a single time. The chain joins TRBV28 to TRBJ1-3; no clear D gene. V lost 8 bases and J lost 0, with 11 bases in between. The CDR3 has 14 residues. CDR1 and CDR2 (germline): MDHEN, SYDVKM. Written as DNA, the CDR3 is TGTGCCAGCCTGGAGCCCGGCTCTGGAAACACCATATATTTT. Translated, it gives CASLEPGSGNTIYF.

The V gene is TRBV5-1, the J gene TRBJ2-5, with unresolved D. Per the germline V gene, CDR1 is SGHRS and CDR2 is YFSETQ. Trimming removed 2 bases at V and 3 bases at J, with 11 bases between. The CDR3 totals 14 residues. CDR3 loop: CASSFIRPEETQYF. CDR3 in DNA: TGCGCCAGCAGCTTTATCCGACCGGAAGAGACCCAGTACTTC.